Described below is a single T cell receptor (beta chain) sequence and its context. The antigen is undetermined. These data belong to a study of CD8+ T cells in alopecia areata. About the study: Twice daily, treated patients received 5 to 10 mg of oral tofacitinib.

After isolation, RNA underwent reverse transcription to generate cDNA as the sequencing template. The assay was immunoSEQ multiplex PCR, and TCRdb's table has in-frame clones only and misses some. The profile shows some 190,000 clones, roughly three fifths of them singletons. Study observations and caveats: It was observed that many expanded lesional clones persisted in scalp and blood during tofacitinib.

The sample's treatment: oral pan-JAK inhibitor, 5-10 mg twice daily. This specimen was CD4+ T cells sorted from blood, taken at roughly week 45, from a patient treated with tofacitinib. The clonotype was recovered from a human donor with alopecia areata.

CDR3 in amino acids: CATSRTGRMGETQYF. The CDR3, as DNA: TGTGCCACCAGCAGGACAGGGAGGATGGGGGAGACCCAGTACTTC. The genes are TRBV15 and TRBJ2-5; D is perhaps TRBD1 (7 bases). The V and J ends lost 3 bases and 5 bases respectively, with 16 bases between them. CDR1 and CDR2 (germline): LNHNV, YYDKDF (reference sequence). This CDR3 is built from 15 residues.